The source of this T cell receptor (beta chain) is a study of OX40 agonist ivuxolimab in advanced cancers. Turning to the study itself: Dose-escalation patients were diagnosed with hepatocellular carcinoma, melanoma, renal cell cancer or head and neck cancer. Overall study findings and caveats: Both CD4+ and CD8+ T cell populations in blood had undergone clonal expansion by week 6 at 0.1 to 3.0 mg/kg.

Comment on this clone: Its antigen is unknown.

Samples of blood were obtained at baseline, on cycle 4 day 1, and on cycle 7 day 1. Looked up from germline, CDR1 is SEHNR and CDR2 is FQNEAQ (reference sequence). Unmatched junction bases numbered 3, after V lost 0 bases and J lost 9 bases. CDR3 length equals 14 residues. Repertoires were generated with immunoSEQ multiplex PCR, while TCRdb's copy carries only in-frame clones and drops some. The sample carries about 45,000 clones, more than 75% recorded once. The sequenced sample was CD4+ or CD8+ T cells sorted from blood, obtained in a trial of the OX40 agonist ivuxolimab. V is TRBV7-9 and J is TRBJ2-1; 9 bases fit TRBD2. The clonotype was recovered from an adult with an advanced solid tumor such as melanoma, head and neck, liver or kidney cancer. CDR3: CASSLAASGIEQFF. The CDR3, as DNA: TGTGCCAGCAGCTTAGCGGCTAGCGGGATTGAGCAGTTCTTC.